The rows below give T cell receptor beta chains drawn from one sample of a study of blood T cell repertoires in COVID-19. Clones were sequenced by immunoSEQ multiplex PCR, and TCRdb holds only the in-frame ones, with some missing. The sample has approximately 300,000 clones, about 90% seen once. The sequencing sample was made of PBMCs or T cells enriched from blood (not recorded which). These receptors all come from a young woman with acute COVID-19. Both conserved end residues are part of each CDR3. A D gene is named only where the DNA matches it firmly. Where a row states a size, it is once, few, many or the class of an expanded clone; other rows omit it.

v_gene	d_gene	abundance	j_gene	CDR3aa	CDR3nt
TRBV28	TRBD1	.	TRBJ2-2	CASSSGTGTGELFF	TGTGCCAGCAGTTCAGGGACAGGTACCGGGGAGCTGTTTTTT
TRBV24-1	TRBD1	once	TRBJ2-5	CATSDFGQGKTQYF	TGTGCCACCAGTGATTTTGGACAGGGGAAGACCCAGTACTTC
TRBV4-1	TRBD2	.	TRBJ2-3	CASSQEGLAESTDTQYF	TGCGCCAGCAGCCAAGAGGGACTAGCGGAGAGCACAGATACGCAGTATTTT
TRBV5-6	.	.	TRBJ1-2	CASSLGGNYGYTF	TGTGCCAGCAGCTTGGGAGGTAACTATGGCTACACCTTC
TRBV5-1	.	.	TRBJ1-4	CASSLNIAEKLFF	TGCGCCAGCAGCTTGAACATCGCTGAAAAACTGTTTTTT
TRBV30	.	.	TRBJ1-2	CALLNYGYTF	TGTGCCTTACTCAACTATGGCTACACCTTC
TRBV3-1/TRBV3-2	.	.	TRBJ1-2	CASSHGGSNYGYTF	TGTGCCAGCAGCCACGGGGGATCCAACTATGGCTACACCTTC
TRBV10-3	TRBD1	few	TRBJ1-1	CATRGETGRTEAFF	TGTGCCACCCGCGGAGAGACAGGGAGGACTGAAGCTTTCTTT
TRBV7-3	TRBD2	.	TRBJ2-1	CASSGEGLAGRSYNEQFF	TGTGCCAGCTCCGGAGAGGGGCTAGCGGGGCGCTCCTACAATGAGCAGTTCTTC
TRBV11-2	.	once	TRBJ1-1	CASSPRQTEAFF	TGTGCCAGCAGCCCGCGACAGACTGAAGCTTTCTTT
TRBV11-2	TRBD2	.	TRBJ2-1	CASNPLGRTNEQFF	TGTGCCAGCAACCCACTCGGGAGGACCAATGAGCAGTTCTTC
TRBV12-5	.	.	TRBJ1-6	CASGADYSPLHF	TGTGCTAGTGGCGCCGACTATTCACCCCTCCACTTT
TRBV12-5	TRBD1	.	TRBJ1-2	CASGLGTGGIYGYTF	TGTGCTAGTGGTTTGGGGACAGGGGGAATCTATGGCTACACCTTC
TRBV27	.	.	TRBJ1-2	CASSSGTKGNGYTF	TGTGCCAGCAGTTCCGGGACAAAAGGAAATGGCTACACCTTC
TRBV5-1	TRBD2	once	TRBJ2-7	CASSLVGTSKNEQYF	TGCGCCAGCAGCTTGGTGGGGACTAGTAAAAACGAGCAGTACTTC
TRBV30	TRBD2	.	TRBJ2-5	CAWSVPGGETQYF	TGTGCCTGGAGTGTCCCGGGGGGAGAGACCCAGTACTTC
TRBV10-3	TRBD1	few	TRBJ1-6	CAISRQGKNSPLHF	TGTGCCATCAGTCGACAGGGGAAAAATTCACCCCTCCACTTT
TRBV5-4	.	once	TRBJ2-7	CASSPPHIGSSYEQYF	TGTGCCAGCAGCCCGCCCCACATCGGGAGCTCCTACGAGCAGTACTTC
TRBV27	TRBD1	few	TRBJ1-2	CASSSPLRQGVGGYTF	TGTGCCAGCAGTTCCCCATTAAGGCAGGGGGTTGGAGGCTACACCTTC
TRBV28	.	.	TRBJ1-1	CASSFPGGRRVSEAFF	TGTGCCAGCAGTTTTCCGGGGGGCAGGAGGGTTAGTGAAGCTTTCTTT